A selection of T cell receptor beta chains follows, all from one sample in a study of patients and donors after allogeneic stem cell transplantation. TCRdb reanalysed the RT-PCR reads using MiXCR and keeps one entry per CDR3 protein. The sample has about 160,000 distinct CDR3 sequences, about 36% seen once; the top ten hold 40% to 55%. Sequenced: blood, either unsorted or a sorted T cell fraction (not recorded which). The receptor set was obtained from a human donor who was either an allogeneic HSCT recipient or a stem cell or donor lymphocyte infusion donor (not recorded which). It is not recorded whose cells these are; they may come from a transplant donor. CDR3s include the opening cysteine and the closing phenylalanine or tryptophan. D genes are given only for firm matches. Expanded clones are given a class, and other clones once, few, many or no size at all.

j_call d_call clone_size v_call cdr3_nt cdr3_aa
TRBJ2-3 TRBD1 NA TRBV6-2/TRBV6-3 TGTGCCAGCAGTTACTCGAATAGGACAGGGAGTCATACGCAGTATTTT CASSYSNRTGSHTQYF
TRBJ1-5 TRBD1 NA TRBV9 TGTGCCAGCAGCGAGGGGGCGGGCGGTCAGCCCCAGCATTTT CASSEGAGGQPQHF
TRBJ2-3 NA NA TRBV27 TGTGCCAGCAGTCGATACCCAGATACGCAGTATTTT CASSRYPDTQYF
TRBJ1-1 NA NA TRBV12-3/TRBV12-4 TGTGCCAGCAGTTTATCAGGGGTTGAGGCTTTCTTT CASSLSGVEAFF
TRBJ2-1 NA NA TRBV6-2/TRBV6-3 TGTGCCAGCAGTTACCCCCAGATCGGGCAGTTCTTC CASSYPQIGQFF
TRBJ2-7 NA NA TRBV27 TGTGCCAGCAGTACGGACCGCGGATACGAGCAGTACTTC CASSTDRGYEQYF
TRBJ2-3 NA NA TRBV6-6 TGTGCCAGCAGCCCCTACGGGGGGCCGGCAGATACGCAGTATTTT CASSPYGGPADTQYF
TRBJ1-1 NA NA TRBV29-1 TGCAGCGTTGGGGGGGCTTTCTTT CSVGGAFF
TRBJ1-5 TRBD1 few TRBV7-8 TGTGCCAGCAGCTTAGCGTACCAGGGGGCTTACCCACAGCCCCAGCATTTT CASSLAYQGAYPQPQHF
TRBJ1-2 TRBD1 NA TRBV28 TGTGCCAGCAGCCGGACAGGGGGGGACTATGGCTACACCTTC CASSRTGGDYGYTF
TRBJ1-5 NA NA TRBV12-3/TRBV12-4 TGTGCCAGCAGCCCCCAATGGGGCGCCGATAGCAATCAGCCCCAGCATTTT CASSPQWGADSNQPQHF
TRBJ2-5 TRBD2 NA TRBV3-1 TGTGCCAGCATGCCGGGAGCGGGGGGCCCGCGGACCCAGTACTTC CASMPGAGGPRTQYF
TRBJ1-5 NA NA TRBV28 TGTGCCAGCAGTTCGCGACAGGCATTAGGCAATCAGCCCCAGCATTTT CASSSRQALGNQPQHF
TRBJ2-2 TRBD2 NA TRBV5-5 TGTGCCAGCATCTATGGACTAGGCACCGGGGAGCTGTTTTTT CASIYGLGTGELFF
TRBJ2-2 NA few TRBV11-2 TGTGCCAGCGCCCAGACCAGGGGGGCCGGGGAGCTGTTTTTT CASAQTRGAGELFF
TRBJ1-2 TRBD1 NA TRBV6-5 TGTGCCAGCAGTTATGGCCCAGGGGGGGTAGGTGGCTACACCTTC CASSYGPGGVGGYTF
TRBJ1-6 NA NA TRBV20-1 TGCAGTGCTAATTCACCCCTCCACTTT CSANSPLHF
TRBJ2-1 TRBD2 few TRBV3-1 TGTGCCAGCAGCCTACTAGCGGGGGGGCCTACTGAGCAGTTCTTC CASSLLAGGPTEQFF
TRBJ2-2 TRBD1 few TRBV29-1 TGCAGCGTTGAGAACAGGGGCGACACCGGGGAGCTGTTTTTT CSVENRGDTGELFF
TRBJ1-5 TRBD1 few TRBV20-1 TGCAGTGCAGAAGACAGGGGGCGTAACAATCAGCCCCAGCATTTT CSAEDRGRNNQPQHF
TRBJ2-3 TRBD2 NA TRBV20-1 TGCAGTGCTAGCCCCGGGACTAGCGGTGAAGATACGCAGTATTTT CSASPGTSGEDTQYF
TRBJ2-7 TRBD1 NA TRBV7-3 TGTGCCAGCAGCCTTCAGGGGGCTGGGGAGCAGTACTTC CASSLQGAGEQYF
TRBJ1-1 NA few TRBV10-3 TGTGCCATCAGGGGGAGTGAGGGGCCTGAAGCTTTCTTT CAIRGSEGPEAFF
TRBJ2-7 NA NA TRBV6-2/TRBV6-3 TGTGCCAGCAGTTACCAGAGAGCCTACTACGAGCAGTACTTC CASSYQRAYYEQYF
TRBJ2-5 TRBD1 NA TRBV12-3/TRBV12-4 TGTGCCAGCAGGATAGGGGGACAGTACCAAGAGACCCAGTACTTC CASRIGGQYQETQYF
TRBJ1-1 NA few TRBV2 TGTGCCAGCCACCGCCCCTGGAGGAACACTGAAGCTTTCTTT CASHRPWRNTEAFF
TRBJ2-7 TRBD1 NA TRBV20-1 TGCAGTGCTAGATGGGGGACAGGCACCTACGAGCAGTACTTC CSARWGTGTYEQYF
TRBJ1-2 TRBD1 NA TRBV15 TGTGCCACCAGCAGAAAGGACAGGGGGCCGTATGGCTACACCTTC CATSRKDRGPYGYTF
TRBJ1-5 TRBD1 NA TRBV15 TGTGCCACCAGCGGAACAGGGGGGACCTTTGGCAATCAGCCCCAGCATTTT CATSGTGGTFGNQPQHF
TRBJ1-5 NA NA TRBV27 TGTGCCAGCAGCCTCGCCAGGGATGGTCAGCCCCAGCATTTT CASSLARDGQPQHF
TRBJ2-2 NA once TRBV28 TGTGCCAGCAGTTTATGGCGCACCGGGGAGCTGTTTTTT CASSLWRTGELFF